These T cell receptor beta chains were read from a single sample in a study of human T cells and chemical hapten exposure. From the RACE reads, TCRdb called clonotypes with MiXCR, one entry per CDR3 protein. The sample shows about 190,000 distinct CDR3 sequences, around a quarter of them seen only once. The input for sequencing was whole blood, taken in connection with sensitization to the hapten diphenylcyclopropenone (DPC). These receptors all stem from a woman aged 40-49 years with alopecia areata. Some clones in this sample may be carry-over from other donors' samples. The CDR3 runs from the conserved cysteine through the conserved F or W. A D gene is named only where the DNA matches it firmly. Clone size appears in some rows only: once, few, many, or a class for an expanded clone.

j_call clone_size v_call d_call cdr3_nt cdr3_aa
TRBJ2-7 NA TRBV6-6 TRBD1 TGTGCCAGCAGTTTGTTACAGGGGCCCTACGAGCAGTACTTC CASSLLQGPYEQYF
TRBJ2-7 few TRBV5-1 TRBD1 TGCGCCAGCAGCGCACGACCGGGACAGGGCGTGTACGAGCAGTACTTC CASSARPGQGVYEQYF
TRBJ1-5 many TRBV10-3 NA TGTGCCATCAGTGAGTCGACTGGGGAAAATCAGCCCCAGCATTTT CAISESTGENQPQHF
TRBJ2-2 few TRBV20-1 NA TGCAGTGCTAGCCTAGGGGCGGACACCGGGGAGCTGTTTTTT CSASLGADTGELFF
TRBJ1-2 few TRBV29-1 NA TGCAGCGACGGATTCCCAAACTATGGCTACACCTTC CSDGFPNYGYTF
TRBJ2-3 NA TRBV7-2 NA TGTGCCAGCAGCTTAGACCTCCCAGATACGCAGTATTTT CASSLDLPDTQYF
TRBJ2-1 NA TRBV29-1 NA TGCAGCGTTGAAGCGAGGAGAGGGCCCTACAATGAGCAGTTCTTC CSVEARRGPYNEQFF
TRBJ1-1 few TRBV5-1 TRBD1 TGCGCCAGCAGTTACGGGGGACAGGGAAGCGGAACTGAAGCTTTCTTT CASSYGGQGSGTEAFF
TRBJ2-1 few TRBV6-5 NA TGTGCCAGCAGTTACTACAGACCCCCGGGACAGCAGTTCTTC CASSYYRPPGQQFF
TRBJ2-3 NA TRBV7-6 NA TGTGCCAGCAGCTTAGAGGCGTCCAGGACGCAGTATTTT CASSLEASRTQYF
TRBJ2-2 NA TRBV6-2/TRBV6-3 NA TGTGCCAGCAGTGAGAGGATGAACACCGGGGAGCTGTTTTTT CASSERMNTGELFF
TRBJ1-2 few TRBV20-1 NA TGCAGTGCTAGTCTCGACAGCTATGGCTACACCTTC CSASLDSYGYTF
TRBJ1-5 few TRBV20-1 NA TGCAGTGCTAGAACAGCCAATCAGCCCCAGCATTTT CSARTANQPQHF
TRBJ2-3 NA TRBV6-4 TRBD1 TGTGCCAGCAGTGCCCAGGGGGAAGGCACAGATACGCAGTATTTT CASSAQGEGTDTQYF
TRBJ2-1 few TRBV6-4 NA TGTGCCAGCAAATTGGACAATTCCTACAATGAGCAGTTCTTC CASKLDNSYNEQFF
TRBJ2-7 NA TRBV29-1 NA TGCAGCGTTGGGGCCGGGTACGAGCAGTACTTC CSVGAGYEQYF
TRBJ1-1 NA TRBV20-1 TRBD1 TGCAAGACGGCCCCGGGACAGGGGGCGGGGGACACTGAAGCTTTCTTT CKTAPGQGAGDTEAFF
TRBJ2-5 few TRBV20-1 NA TGCAGTGCTGCTTCACGCGGGGCCTACCAAGAGACCCAGTACTTC CSAASRGAYQETQYF
TRBJ2-7 few TRBV3-1 NA TGTGCCAGCAGCCAATTCGACGAGCAGTACTTC CASSQFDEQYF
TRBJ2-2 NA TRBV10-2 NA TGCGCCAGCAGTCGCTCGGGGACTTCAGAGCCCAACACCGGGGAGCTGTTTTTT CASSRSGTSEPNTGELFF
TRBJ1-2 many TRBV4-1 TRBD1 TGCGCCAGCAGCCAAGGCGGGTTTTATCTGGGACAGGGTTACACCTTC CASSQGGFYLGQGYTF
TRBJ2-1 few TRBV29-1 NA TGCAGCGGCGGACAAGCACTCTACAATGAGCAGTTCTTC CSGGQALYNEQFF
TRBJ2-4 NA TRBV5-5 TRBD2 TGTGCCAGCAGCACCTACCCACCGGGACTAGCGAATTCGGCCAAAAACATTCAGTACTTC CASSTYPPGLANSAKNIQYF
TRBJ2-3 many TRBV20-1 TRBD2 TGCAGTGCTAGCACTAGCGGGAGGATGAGCACAGATACGCAGTATTTT CSASTSGRMSTDTQYF
TRBJ1-1 NA TRBV7-8 TRBD1 TGTGCCAGCAGCTTACCAGGGGGCTACAACACTGAAGCTTTCTTT CASSLPGGYNTEAFF
TRBJ2-1 few TRBV5-1 NA TGCGCCAGCAGCCGTGCAGGGGACGGCTACAATGAGCAGTTCTTC CASSRAGDGYNEQFF
TRBJ2-1 few TRBV6-1 NA TGTGCCAGCCTGAGAGGGATTGGGGACCGGTTTGAGCAGTTCTTC CASLRGIGDRFEQFF
TRBJ2-2 NA TRBV29-1 NA TGCAGCGTTTCCTCAGGGGACACCGGGGAGCTGTTTTTT CSVSSGDTGELFF
TRBJ2-2 few TRBV7-3 TRBD2 TGTGCCAGCAGCCCACAACCGCTAGCGGGCGCAACCGGGGAGCTGTTTTTT CASSPQPLAGATGELFF
TRBJ1-2 once TRBV5-5 NA TGTGCCAGCATCCCAGACCTTACGGGGAACTATGGCTACACCTTC CASIPDLTGNYGYTF
TRBJ1-3 few TRBV10-3 NA TGTGCCATCAGTGAGCCTGGAAACACCATATATTTT CAISEPGNTIYF
TRBJ2-7 NA TRBV7-9 NA TGTGCCAGCAGCTTAGGGCTAGCTCCCTACTTC CASSLGLAPYF
TRBJ2-1 NA TRBV24-1 TRBD2 TGTGCCACCAGTGATCGGGGACTAGCGGTCTACAATGAGCAGTTCTTC CATSDRGLAVYNEQFF
TRBJ2-3 many TRBV4-1 NA TGCGCCAGCAGCCAAGACCAACCCGCGCGGGCCACAGATACGCAGTATTTT CASSQDQPARATDTQYF
TRBJ1-5 NA TRBV29-1 TRBD1 TGCAGCGTCGCGACAGGGGGCAAGAATCAGCCCCAGCATTTT CSVATGGKNQPQHF
TRBJ1-2 few TRBV4-1 TRBD1 TGCGCCAGCAGCCAAGATGGTAGGGGACAGGGCGTCGGCTACACCTTC CASSQDGRGQGVGYTF
TRBJ2-3 NA TRBV27 NA TGTGCCAGCAGTTTATCCAGGGGCCGAGATACGCAGTATTTT CASSLSRGRDTQYF
TRBJ2-7 NA TRBV5-1 TRBD1 TGCGCCAGCAGTCCGGGACAGGGGGTCGAGCAGTACTTC CASSPGQGVEQYF
TRBJ1-1 NA TRBV28 NA TGTGCCAGCATCATTTCCCGGGGGATTACGGAAGCTTTCTTT CASIISRGITEAFF
TRBJ2-7 many TRBV29-1 NA TGCAGCCTCCCCCCGAAGAGCTCCTACGAGCAGTACTTC CSLPPKSSYEQYF
TRBJ2-1 NA TRBV5-4 TRBD2 TGTGCCAGCAGCCTAAGAGTTTTAGCGGGAGGTAATGAGCAGTTCTTC CASSLRVLAGGNEQFF
TRBJ1-2 NA TRBV28 TRBD1 TGTGCCAGCACTCCTCCCACGGGACAGTACTATGGCTACACCTTC CASTPPTGQYYGYTF
TRBJ2-7 many TRBV28 NA TGTGCCAGCAGTTTACCAGAAAAAATGGTCCACGAGCAGTACTTC CASSLPEKMVHEQYF
TRBJ1-5 NA TRBV10-3 NA TGTGCCATCAGAGAAGGACGCAATCAGCCCCAGCATTTT CAIREGRNQPQHF
TRBJ2-7 NA TRBV20-1 NA TGCAGTGCTAGGCCAGGCCCATCCCAACGTTACGAGCAGTACTTC CSARPGPSQRYEQYF